This TCR beta chain was observed in a study of blood T cell repertoires in COVID-19. Overall study: Donors in the United States, Italy and Spain gave samples during acute or convalescent COVID-19. Sources were T cells, B-cell-depleted T cells, or PBMCs; the material itself was cDNA or gDNA.

Per the study methods: Cell counts per sample came from amplifying reference gene primers. Libraries were prepared by immunoSEQ multiplex PCR; TCRdb keeps only in-frame clonotypes and omits some of them. For V, J and clone size, that table is used; D and trimming come from the DNA. The sample lists about 170,000 clones; about 88% were seen once. The CDR3 has 20 amino acids. Germline V gives CDR1 LNHDA, CDR2 SQIVND (reference sequence). V lost 4 bases, J lost 0 bases, and 14 bases stayed unmatched. Enrolled during active infection, Seattle patients were then followed longitudinally. Sample: peripheral blood. The source is a woman over 75 with COVID-19, enrolled during active disease. The chain links TRBV19 to TRBJ2-5, with 13 nucleotides matching TRBD2. CDR3 protein: CASSSTGTSGTTTYQETQYF. CDR3 DNA sequence: TGTGCCAGTAGTAGCACCGGGACTAGCGGGACTACTACTTACCAAGAGACCCAGTACTTC.